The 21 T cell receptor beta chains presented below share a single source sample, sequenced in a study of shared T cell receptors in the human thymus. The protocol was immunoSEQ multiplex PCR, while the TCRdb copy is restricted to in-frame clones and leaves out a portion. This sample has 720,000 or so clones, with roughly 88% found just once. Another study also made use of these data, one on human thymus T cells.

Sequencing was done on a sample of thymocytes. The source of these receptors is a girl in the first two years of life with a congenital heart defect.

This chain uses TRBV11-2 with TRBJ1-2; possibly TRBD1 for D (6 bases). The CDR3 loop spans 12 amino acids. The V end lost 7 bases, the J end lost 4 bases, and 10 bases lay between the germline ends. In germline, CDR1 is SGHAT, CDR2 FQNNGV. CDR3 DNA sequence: TGTGCCAGCACCTCAGGGGTCTATGGCTACACCTTC. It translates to CASTSGVYGYTF.

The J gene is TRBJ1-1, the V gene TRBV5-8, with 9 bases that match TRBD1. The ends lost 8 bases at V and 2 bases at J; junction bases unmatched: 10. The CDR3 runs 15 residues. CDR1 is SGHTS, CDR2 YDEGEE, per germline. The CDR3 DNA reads TGTGCCAGGAGCCCCCGGGACAGGGAAAACACTGAAGCTTTCTTT. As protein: CARSPRDRENTEAFF.

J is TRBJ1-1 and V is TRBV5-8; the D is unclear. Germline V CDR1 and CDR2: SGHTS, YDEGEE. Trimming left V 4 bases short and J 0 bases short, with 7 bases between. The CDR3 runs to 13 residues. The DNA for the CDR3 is TGTGCCAGCAGCGGGGAGATGAACACTGAAGCTTTCTTT. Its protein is CASSGEMNTEAFF.

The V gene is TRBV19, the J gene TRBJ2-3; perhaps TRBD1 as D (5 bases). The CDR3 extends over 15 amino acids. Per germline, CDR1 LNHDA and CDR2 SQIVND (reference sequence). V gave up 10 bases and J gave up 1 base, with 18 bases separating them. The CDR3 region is CATSRSGRGTDTQYF. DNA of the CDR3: TGTGCCACCTCACGATCGGGCAGGGGCACAGATACGCAGTATTTT.

The CDR3, as DNA: TGTGCCAGCACCCCAGGGTTGTATGGCTACACCTTC. Its translation: CASTPGLYGYTF. This chain links TRBV2 with TRBJ1-2; possible D gene TRBD1, 5 bases. CDR3 length equals 12 residues. V lost 7 bases and J 5 bases, leaving 11 bases between the germline ends. In germline, CDR1 is SNHLY, CDR2 FYNNEI.

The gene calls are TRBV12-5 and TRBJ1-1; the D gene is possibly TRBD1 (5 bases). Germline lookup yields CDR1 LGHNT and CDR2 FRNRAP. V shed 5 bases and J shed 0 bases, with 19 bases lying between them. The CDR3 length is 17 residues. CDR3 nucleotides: TGTGCTAGTGGTCTACCCCGACAGAGCGCCATGAACACTGAAGCTTTCTTT. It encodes CASGLPRQSAMNTEAFF.

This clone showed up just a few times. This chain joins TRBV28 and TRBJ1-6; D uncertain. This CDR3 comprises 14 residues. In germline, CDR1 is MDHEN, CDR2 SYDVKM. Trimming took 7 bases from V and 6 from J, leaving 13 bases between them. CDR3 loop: CASIPHPPNSPLHF. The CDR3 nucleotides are TGTGCCAGCATCCCACACCCCCCTAATTCACCCCTCCACTTT. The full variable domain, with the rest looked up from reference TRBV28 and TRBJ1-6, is DVKVTQSSRYLVKRTGEKVFLECVQDMDHENMFWYRQDPGLGLRLIYFSYDVKMKEKGDIPEGYSVSREKKERFSLILESASTNQTSMYLCASIPHPPNSPLHFGNGTRLTVT.

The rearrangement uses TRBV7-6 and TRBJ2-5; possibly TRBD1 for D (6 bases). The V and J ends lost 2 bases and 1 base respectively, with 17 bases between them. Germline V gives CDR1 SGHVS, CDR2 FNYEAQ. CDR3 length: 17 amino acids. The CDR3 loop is CASSLSRATDSQETQYF. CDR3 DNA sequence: TGTGCCAGCAGCTTATCCAGGGCCACGGACAGCCAAGAGACCCAGTACTTC.

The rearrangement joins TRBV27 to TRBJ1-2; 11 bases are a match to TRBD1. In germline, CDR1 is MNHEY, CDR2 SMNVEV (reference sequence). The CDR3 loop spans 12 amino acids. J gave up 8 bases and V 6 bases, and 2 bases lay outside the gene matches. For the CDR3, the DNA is TGTGCCAGCAGCGGGACAGGGGGAGGCTACACCTTC. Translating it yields CASSGTGGGYTF.

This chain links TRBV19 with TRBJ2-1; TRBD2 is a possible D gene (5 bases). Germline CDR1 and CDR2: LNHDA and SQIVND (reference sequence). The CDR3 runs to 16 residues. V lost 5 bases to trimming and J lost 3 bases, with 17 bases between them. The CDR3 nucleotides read TGTGCCAGTAGTCGTAGGAGCGGCGCGTACTACAATGAGCAGTTCTTC. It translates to CASSRRSGAYYNEQFF.

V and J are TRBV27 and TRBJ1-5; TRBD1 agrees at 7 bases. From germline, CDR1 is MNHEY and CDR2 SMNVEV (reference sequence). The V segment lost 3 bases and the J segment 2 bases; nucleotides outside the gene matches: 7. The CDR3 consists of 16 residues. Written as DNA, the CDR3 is TGTGCCAGCAGTTTTGCCAGGGGGGAAGGCAATCAGCCCCAGCATTTT. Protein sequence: CASSFARGEGNQPQHF.

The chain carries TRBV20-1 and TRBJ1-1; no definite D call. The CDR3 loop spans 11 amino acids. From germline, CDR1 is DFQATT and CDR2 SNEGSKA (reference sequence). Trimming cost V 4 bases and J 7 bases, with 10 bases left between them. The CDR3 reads CSATTGGEAFF. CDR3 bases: TGCAGTGCTACCACCGGCGGTGAAGCTTTCTTT.

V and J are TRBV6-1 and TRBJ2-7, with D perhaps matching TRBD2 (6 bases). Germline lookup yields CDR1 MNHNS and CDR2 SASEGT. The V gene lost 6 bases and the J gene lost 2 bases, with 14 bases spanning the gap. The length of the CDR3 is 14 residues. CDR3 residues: CASSGAGPTYEQYF. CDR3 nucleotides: TGTGCCAGCAGCGGGGCGGGGCCTACCTACGAGCAGTACTTC.

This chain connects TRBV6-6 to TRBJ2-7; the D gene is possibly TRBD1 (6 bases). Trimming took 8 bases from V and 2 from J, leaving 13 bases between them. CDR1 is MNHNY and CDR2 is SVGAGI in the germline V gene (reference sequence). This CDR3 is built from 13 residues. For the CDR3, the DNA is TGTGCCAGCTTTGTTAACAGGGCCTACGAGCAGTACTTC. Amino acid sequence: CASFVNRAYEQYF.

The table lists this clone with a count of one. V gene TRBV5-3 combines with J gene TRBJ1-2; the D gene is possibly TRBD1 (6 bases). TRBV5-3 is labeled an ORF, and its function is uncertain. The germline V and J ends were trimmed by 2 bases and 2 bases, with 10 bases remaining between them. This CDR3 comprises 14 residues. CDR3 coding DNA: TGTGCCAGAAGCTTAGGTCAGGGGAACTATGGCTACACCTTC. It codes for CARSLGQGNYGYTF.

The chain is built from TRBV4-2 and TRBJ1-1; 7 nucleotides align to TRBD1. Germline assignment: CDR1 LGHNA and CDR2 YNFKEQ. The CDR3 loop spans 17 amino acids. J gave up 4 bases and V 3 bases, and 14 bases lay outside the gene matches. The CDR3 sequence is CASSHSGGRDAGTEAFF. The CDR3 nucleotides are TGTGCCAGCAGCCATTCAGGGGGGCGCGACGCCGGCACTGAAGCTTTCTTT.

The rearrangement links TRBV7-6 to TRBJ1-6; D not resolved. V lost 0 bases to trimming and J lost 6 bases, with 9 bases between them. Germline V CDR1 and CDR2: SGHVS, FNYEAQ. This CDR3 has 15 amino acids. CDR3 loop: CASSLAVQSNSPLHF. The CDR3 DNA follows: TGTGCCAGCAGCTTAGCGGTGCAGTCTAATTCACCCCTCCACTTT. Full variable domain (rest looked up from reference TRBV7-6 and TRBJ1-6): GAGVSQSPRYKVTKRGQDVALRCDPISGHVSLYWYRQALGQGPEFLTYFNYEAQQDKSGLPNDRFSAERPEGSISTLTIQRTEQRDSAMYRCASSLAVQSNSPLHFGNGTRLTVT.

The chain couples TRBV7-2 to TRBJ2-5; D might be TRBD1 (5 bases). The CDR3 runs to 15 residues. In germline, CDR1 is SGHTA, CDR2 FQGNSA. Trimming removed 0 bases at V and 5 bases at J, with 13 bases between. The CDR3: CASSLAGAPRETQYF. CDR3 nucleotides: TGTGCCAGCAGCTTAGCAGGGGCCCCCCGGGAGACCCAGTACTTC.

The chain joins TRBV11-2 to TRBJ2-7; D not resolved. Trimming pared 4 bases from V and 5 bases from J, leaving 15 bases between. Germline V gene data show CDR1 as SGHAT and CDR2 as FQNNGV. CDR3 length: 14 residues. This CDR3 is CASSWAALPHEQYF. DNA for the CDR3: TGTGCCAGCAGCTGGGCAGCCCTGCCACACGAGCAGTACTTC.

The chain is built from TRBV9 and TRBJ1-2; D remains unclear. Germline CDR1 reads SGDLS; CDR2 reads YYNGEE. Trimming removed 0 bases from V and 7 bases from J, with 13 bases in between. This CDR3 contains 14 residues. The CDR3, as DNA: TGTGCCAGCAGCGTAGGACCGGCCGGGAGTGGCTACACCTTC. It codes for CASSVGPAGSGYTF.

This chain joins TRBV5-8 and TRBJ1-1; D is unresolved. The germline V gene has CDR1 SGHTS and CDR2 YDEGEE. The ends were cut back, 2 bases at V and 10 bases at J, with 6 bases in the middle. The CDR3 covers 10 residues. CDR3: CASSFEGAFF. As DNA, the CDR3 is TGTGCCAGCAGCTTTGAGGGAGCTTTCTTT.